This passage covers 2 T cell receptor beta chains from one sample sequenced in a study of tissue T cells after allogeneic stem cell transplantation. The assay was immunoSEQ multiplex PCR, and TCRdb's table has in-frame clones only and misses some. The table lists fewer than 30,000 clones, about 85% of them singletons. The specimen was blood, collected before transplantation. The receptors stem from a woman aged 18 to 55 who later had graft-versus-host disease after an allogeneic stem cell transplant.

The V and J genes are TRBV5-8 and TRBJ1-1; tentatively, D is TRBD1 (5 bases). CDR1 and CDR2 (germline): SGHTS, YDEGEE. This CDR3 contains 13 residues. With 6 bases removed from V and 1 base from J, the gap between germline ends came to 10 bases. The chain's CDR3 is CASTKDRNTEAFF. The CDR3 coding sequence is TGTGCCAGCACAAAAGACAGGAACACTGAAGCTTTCTTT.

The CDR3 nucleotides are TGTGCCAGCAGCTTGGGTCCGCGGGAGGGCCTAACAGATACGCAGTATTTT. The encoded protein is CASSLGPREGLTDTQYF. This chain connects TRBV11-3 to TRBJ2-3; 9 nucleotides align to TRBD2. CDR3 length equals 17 residues. V gave up 3 bases and J gave up 3 bases; unmatched junction bases: 10. Germline CDR1 reads SGHNT; CDR2 reads YENEEA.